Listed here are 24 T cell receptor beta chains from one sample, sequenced in a study of cytomegalovirus exposure and HLA in healthy donors. PCR involved 60 Vbeta and 13 Jbeta primers. Data came from immunoSEQ multiplex PCR; TCRdb stores just in-frame clones and leaves some out. The profile covers about 140,000 clones, with around 78% appearing a single time and roughly 6% taken by the ten largest. The sequenced material came from PBMCs. The receptors were gathered from a woman between 40 and 55 years old in good health and CMV-seropositive.

The V gene is TRBV5-1, the J gene TRBJ2-5, with a tentative D call TRBD2 (6 bases). Germline assignment: CDR1 SGHRS and CDR2 YFSETQ. The CDR3 covers 15 residues. The ends were cut back, 0 bases at V and 4 bases at J, with 13 bases in the middle. This CDR3 reads CASSLGTQGGETQYF. The CDR3 DNA follows: TGCGCCAGCAGCTTGGGGACTCAGGGAGGAGAGACCCAGTACTTC.

The chain has TRBV18 and TRBJ1-4, with 8 bases matching TRBD1. The CDR3 extends over 16 amino acids. CDR1 is KGHSH, CDR2 LQKENI, per germline. V shed 2 bases and J 7 bases; nucleotides not matched to a gene: 9. The DNA of the CDR3 is TGTGCCAGCTCACCAGGGAGGACAGGGCAGGGTGAAAAACTGTTTTTT. This encodes CASSPGRTGQGEKLFF.

The V gene is TRBV7-9, the J gene TRBJ1-1, with D possibly being TRBD1 (6 bases). Germline V lookup: CDR1 SEHNR, CDR2 FQNEAQ (reference sequence). V was cut by 7 bases and J by 1 base, with 13 bases left in between. CDR3 size: 14 residues. The CDR3 loop reads CASIPGGRNTEAFF. The CDR3 DNA reads TGTGCCAGCATCCCCGGGGGGCGGAACACTGAAGCTTTCTTT.

This rearrangement joins TRBV27 to TRBJ2-3, with 13 bases aligning to TRBD2. CDR1 and CDR2 from the germline V gene are MNHEY and SMNVEV (reference sequence). Trimming took 7 bases from V and 1 from J; bases not matched to a gene: 14. This CDR3 has 19 amino acids. The CDR3 sequence is CASIVGIGTSGIGTDTQYF. CDR3 sequence (DNA): TGTGCCAGCATCGTGGGGATCGGGACTAGCGGGATCGGCACAGATACGCAGTATTTT.

The rearrangement links TRBV9 to TRBJ2-5; D uncertain. The V end lost 0 bases, the J end lost 1 base, and 7 bases lay between the germline ends. This CDR3 is 14 amino acids long. CDR1 and CDR2 (germline): SGDLS, YYNGEE. The CDR3 loop reads CASSVGSIQETQYF. The CDR3 nucleotides are TGTGCCAGCAGCGTAGGGAGTATCCAAGAGACCCAGTACTTC.

This chain's CDR3 is CASSSASGYYEQYF. As DNA, the CDR3 is TGTGCCAGCAGTTCCGCTAGCGGATACTACGAGCAGTACTTC. V is TRBV6-5 and J is TRBJ2-7; 7 positions match TRBD2. With V trimmed by 4 bases and J by 3 bases, 6 bases remained unmatched. This CDR3 is 14 amino acids long. The germline V gene encodes CDR1 MNHEY and CDR2 SVGAGI.

This clone was observed a few times. The rearrangement joins TRBV7-9 to TRBJ2-2, with 7 nucleotides matching TRBD2. V trimming: 1 base; J trimming: 5 bases; junction bases outside the gene matches: 1. CDR3 size: 14 residues. Germline CDR1 is SEHNR and CDR2 is FQNEAQ (reference sequence). As DNA, the CDR3 is TGTGCCAGCAGCTTAGGGGGGGGAACCGGGGAGCTGTTTTTT. Translating gives CASSLGGGTGELFF.

The genes are TRBV7-8 and TRBJ2-1; D may be TRBD2 (5 bases). This CDR3 comprises 14 residues. V shed 1 base and J shed 4 bases, with 8 bases lying between them. CDR1 is SGHVS, CDR2 FQNEAQ, per germline. For the CDR3, the DNA is TGTGCCAGCAGCTTAGTTTGGGAGTACAATGAGCAGTTCTTC. Encoded protein: CASSLVWEYNEQFF.

The chain combines TRBV5-1 with TRBJ2-1, with 11 bases aligning to TRBD2. The CDR3 is made up of 16 amino acids. Losses at the gene ends were 1 base for V and 4 bases for J; bases not matched to a gene: 4. Germline lookup yields CDR1 SGHRS and CDR2 YFSETQ. This CDR3 reads CASSLLIAGGYNEQFF. In nucleotides, the CDR3 is TGCGCCAGCAGCTTGTTAATAGCGGGAGGGTACAATGAGCAGTTCTTC.

DNA of the CDR3: TGTGCCAGCAGCCCCCGGTCTAGTGGCACAGATACGCAGTATTTT. Translation: CASSPRSSGTDTQYF. This chain joins TRBV11-2 and TRBJ2-3; D is unclear. In germline, CDR1 is SGHAT, CDR2 FQNNGV. V was shortened by 5 bases and J by 1 base, with 13 bases between the two germline ends. CDR3 size: 15 residues.

The rearrangement uses TRBV30 and TRBJ1-4; no definite D call. The CDR3 is 16 amino acids. V lost 0 bases to trimming and J lost 0 bases, with 11 bases between them. The germline CDR1 and CDR2 sequences are GTSNPN and SVGIG (reference sequence). The CDR3 protein is CAWSVPGGATNEKLFF. The CDR3 DNA sequence: TGTGCCTGGAGTGTACCGGGAGGTGCAACTAATGAAAAACTGTTTTTT.

The sample holds a few counts of this clone. V gene TRBV6-1 combines with J gene TRBJ1-1, with 9 bases fitting TRBD1. Germline assignment: CDR1 MNHNS and CDR2 SASEGT. The V segment lost 7 bases and the J segment 6 bases; nucleotides outside the gene matches: 12. The CDR3 runs 15 residues. The CDR3 DNA reads TGTGCCAGCACTGGGGAAACAGGGGGCGCGGCTGAAGCTTTCTTT. Protein: CASTGETGGAAEAFF.

This chain uses TRBV15 with TRBJ2-3, with 7 bases matching TRBD2. This CDR3 region has 16 residues. V lost 3 bases and J lost 1; bases outside the gene matches: 7. Germline CDR1 is LNHNV and CDR2 is YYDKDF (reference sequence). The CDR3 sequence is CATSRLRERGTDTQYF. The CDR3 DNA reads TGTGCCACCAGCAGGTTGCGGGAGAGAGGCACAGATACGCAGTATTTT.

The rearrangement joins TRBV29-1 to TRBJ2-1, with no clear D. Germline CDR1 SQVTM, CDR2 ANQGSEA. CDR3 size: 12 residues. Trimming took 0 bases from V and 6 from J, leaving 6 bases between them. Here the CDR3 reads CSVEDLSNEQFF. For the CDR3, the DNA is TGCAGCGTTGAAGATCTGAGCAATGAGCAGTTCTTC.

The V and J genes are TRBV18 and TRBJ2-7; D gene ambiguous. The germline V gene encodes CDR1 KGHSH and CDR2 LQKENI. Deletions cut 3 bases from V and 0 bases from J, with 9 bases between. The CDR3 runs to 14 residues. In nucleotides, the CDR3 is TGTGCCAGCTCACCCTTACAGAGCTCCTACGAGCAGTACTTC. It codes for CASSPLQSSYEQYF.

This clone has more than one count but fewer than ten. This chain joins TRBV5-5 and TRBJ2-5; TRBD2 matches 8 bases. The CDR3 extends over 15 amino acids. The germline V gene encodes CDR1 SGHKS and CDR2 YYEKEE (reference sequence). V lost 4 bases, J lost 5 bases, and 10 bases stayed unmatched. CDR3 DNA: TGTGCCAGCAGCCACATAGCGGGAAGTTCTGAGACCCAGTACTTC. Residues: CASSHIAGSSETQYF.

The chain recombines TRBV7-9 with TRBJ2-7; 7 bases are shared with TRBD1. J gave up 0 bases and V 5 bases, and 7 bases lay outside the gene matches. In germline, CDR1 is SEHNR, CDR2 FQNEAQ (reference sequence). The CDR3 extends over 15 amino acids. CDR3 DNA: TGTGCCAGCAGCGCAAGGACAGGTCTCTCCTACGAGCAGTACTTC. As protein: CASSARTGLSYEQYF.

CDR3 sequence (DNA): TGTGCCAGCAGCTTAGACAGGGCTGGAAACACCATATATTTT. Translated, it gives CASSLDRAGNTIYF. The rearrangement links TRBV11-2 to TRBJ1-3, with D possibly matching TRBD1 (5 bases). CDR1 is SGHAT, CDR2 FQNNGV, per germline. The CDR3 is 14 residues long. Trimming cost V 0 bases and J 2 bases, with 5 bases left between them.

The chain links TRBV16 to TRBJ2-5, with D perhaps TRBD2 (5 bases). With 3 bases removed from V and 5 bases from J, the gap between germline ends came to 10 bases. The CDR3 runs to 13 residues. The germline CDR1 and CDR2 sequences are KGHSY and FQNENV. CDR3 amino acids: CASSQEDWETQYF. CDR3 nucleotides: TGTGCCAGCAGCCAGGAGGATTGGGAGACCCAGTACTTC.

The V and J genes are TRBV11-2 and TRBJ2-7; 7 bases match TRBD1. The V gene end was trimmed by 5 bases and the J gene end by 6 bases; junction bases not matched to a gene: 13. CDR1 is SGHAT and CDR2 is FQNNGV in the germline V gene. There are 15 residues in the CDR3. The DNA of the CDR3 is TGTGCCAGCAGCCGAATCACCGGGACAGTTGGCGAGCAGTACTTC. It encodes CASSRITGTVGEQYF.

This clone was seen a single time. The chain carries TRBV6-5 and TRBJ2-2, with 12 bases aligning to TRBD2. Looked up from germline, CDR1 is MNHEY and CDR2 is SVGAGI. Germline trimming cut 6 bases from V and 6 bases from J; bases unmatched to any gene: 5. CDR3 length equals 15 residues. CDR3 amino acids: CASSRLAGDAGELFF. CDR3 bases: TGTGCCAGCAGCAGACTAGCGGGAGACGCCGGGGAGCTGTTTTTT.

The V call is TRBV5-8, the J call TRBJ2-2; D not resolved. Trimming took off 5 bases at V and 5 bases at J, with 10 bases between the two ends. Germline CDR1 and CDR2: SGHTS and YDEGEE. The CDR3 totals 13 residues. The DNA of the CDR3 is TGTGCCAGCAGACCCGAGATGACCGGGGAGCTGTTTTTT. Residues: CASRPEMTGELFF.

The rearrangement links TRBV9 to TRBJ2-1; D is unclear. CDR1 is SGDLS and CDR2 is YYNGEE in the germline V gene. The ends were cut back, 4 bases at V and 4 bases at J, with 15 bases in the middle. This CDR3 is 15 amino acids long. The CDR3 sequence is CASSRSANLYNEQFF. The CDR3 bases are TGTGCCAGCAGCCGAAGCGCTAACCTGTACAATGAGCAGTTCTTC. Filled out from reference TRBV9 and TRBJ2-1, the complete variable domain reads DSGVTQTPKHLITATGQRVTLRCSPRSGDLSVYWYQQSLDQGLQFLIQYYNGEERAKGNILERFSAQQFPDLHSELNLSSLELGDSALYFCASSRSANLYNEQFFGPGTRLTVL.

The chain joins TRBV27 to TRBJ2-3; 8 bases line up with TRBD2. V was pared by 0 bases and J by 0 bases, with 8 bases of the junction left unmatched. The germline CDR1 and CDR2 sequences are MNHEY and SMNVEV (reference sequence). The CDR3 covers 18 residues. The CDR3 DNA is TGTGCCAGCAGTTTATCCCTTGAGCGGGAGTCTAGCACAGATACGCAGTATTTT. It codes for CASSLSLERESSTDTQYF.